The T cell receptor (beta chain) described here comes from a study of T cell repertoires in cytomegalovirus infection. Study in general: HLA-B-restricted CMV epitopes that are well studied were used alongside recently identified HLA-C-restricted ones. Study-level points and caveats: Dominating the ex vivo response were TCR beta clonotypes that were CMV-specific and HLA-C-restricted. Of the TCR beta families, the public ones yielded a cumulative frequency that identified carriers of CMV plus the relevant HLA.

Germline CDR1 MGHRA, CDR2 YSYEKL. V gave up 1 base and J gave up 5 bases; unmatched junction bases: 4. CDR3 length equals 16 residues. MiXCR, run by TCRdb on the reads, gives a single entry per CDR3 protein. The data hold some 110,000 distinct CDR3 sequences, with about 31% observed a single time. This clonotype was observed a handful of times. Its antigen is unknown. This specimen consisted of CD8+ T cells from cultured PBMCs, obtained from culture after CMV antigen stimulation. The receptor was derived from a human donor in good health (CMV status not recorded). Some clones in this sample may be carry-over from other donors' samples. The rearrangement uses TRBV4-1 and TRBJ2-2, with 10 bases that match TRBD2. The DNA of the CDR3 is TGCGCCAGCAGCCAAGCGTGGGGACTAGCGACCGGGGAGCTGTTTTTT. This encodes CASSQAWGLATGELFF.